What follows are 30 T cell receptor beta chains derived from one specimen sequenced in a study of T cell changes during pregnancy in multiple sclerosis. Repertoires were generated with immunoSEQ multiplex PCR, while TCRdb's copy carries only in-frame clones and drops some. The sample shows about 79,000 clones, 93% of them seen only once. The sequences come from peripheral blood, collected in the second trimester of pregnancy. The receptors stem from a female donor in good health, enrolled as a control in a pregnancy study.

This clone was counted a single time. V usage is TRBV5-4 and J usage is TRBJ2-7; D is perhaps TRBD2 (6 bases). The germline V gene encodes CDR1 SGHNT and CDR2 YYREEE (reference sequence). V lost 0 bases, J lost 5 bases, and 15 bases lay in between. The CDR3 totals 15 residues. The CDR3 reads CASSLGGGAGNEQYF. The DNA of the CDR3 is TGTGCCAGCAGCTTGGGAGGAGGGGCGGGTAACGAGCAGTACTTC.

For this clone: Its ends do not fully match the called genes, so a read error is possible. The chain has TRBV5-5 and TRBJ1-2, with TRBD1 matching 8 bases. The germline CDR1 and CDR2 sequences are SGHKS and YYEKEE (reference sequence). The CDR3 runs 15 residues. DNA of the CDR3: TGTGCCGGCAGCCTTACAGGGGGAAATCAGTATGGCTACACCTTC. It specifies CAGSLTGGNQYGYTF.

This clone occurred once. The chain uses TRBV4-2 and TRBJ2-2; possible D gene TRBD1, 7 bases. Trimming took 4 bases from V and 7 from J, leaving 13 bases between them. The CDR3 runs 14 residues. Germline V gives CDR1 LGHNA, CDR2 YNFKEQ. The CDR3 DNA is TGTGCCAGCAGCCTTAGCCAGGGGGGCGGGGAGCTGTTTTTT. Its protein is CASSLSQGGGELFF.

The V and J genes are TRBV7-8 and TRBJ2-3; 8 positions agree with TRBD1. CDR1 and CDR2 (germline): SGHVS, FQNEAQ. This CDR3 region has 17 residues. The V gene end was trimmed by 1 base and the J gene end by 2 bases; junction bases not matched to a gene: 8. Here the CDR3 DNA reads TGTGCCAGCAGCTTAGTCTTGACAGGGGCACACACAGATACGCAGTATTTT. This codes for CASSLVLTGAHTDTQYF.

This chain joins TRBV11-1 and TRBJ1-1; TRBD1 might be the D (6 bases). The germline V gene has CDR1 SGHAT and CDR2 FQDESV (reference sequence). This CDR3 spans 15 amino acids. Trimming removed 1 base from V and 1 base from J, with 10 bases in between. CDR3 DNA: TGTGCCAGCAGCTTAGAGGGACATGAGAACACTGAAGCTTTCTTT. Translated: CASSLEGHENTEAFF.

V gene TRBV19 combines with J gene TRBJ1-6; D ambiguous. This CDR3 spans 12 amino acids. V lost 3 bases and J 6 bases, leaving 3 bases between the germline ends. In germline, CDR1 is LNHDA, CDR2 SQIVND (reference sequence). The CDR3: CASSISNSPLHF. The CDR3 DNA follows: TGTGCCAGTAGTATCAGTAATTCACCCCTCCACTTT.

The rearrangement joins TRBV7-3 to TRBJ2-2; tentatively, D is TRBD2 (5 bases). V lost 4 bases and J lost 1, with 16 bases in between. Looked up from germline, CDR1 is SGHTA and CDR2 is FQGTGA. The CDR3 runs 17 residues. This chain's CDR3 is CASSSTPRAGNTGELFF. The CDR3 DNA reads as TGTGCCAGCAGCTCGACTCCTCGGGCGGGGAACACCGGGGAGCTGTTTTTT. Combining the CDR3 with reference TRBV7-3 and TRBJ2-2 gives the whole variable domain GAGVSQTPSNKVTEKGKYVELRCDPISGHTALYWYRQSLGQGPEFLIYFQGTGAADDSGLPNDRFFAVRPEGSVSTLKIQRTERGDSAVYLCASSSTPRAGNTGELFFGEGSRLTVL.

This CDR3 reads CASSVQTGSDEQFF. CDR3 coding DNA: TGCGCCAGCAGCGTCCAGACAGGGAGCGATGAGCAGTTCTTC. The V gene is TRBV5-1, the J gene TRBJ2-1; 7 bases fit TRBD1. Trimming at V came to 4 bases and at J to 8 bases, leaving 9 bases not matched to a gene. The germline CDR1 and CDR2 sequences are SGHRS and YFSETQ. The CDR3 is 14 residues long.

This clone was picked up one time. The chain is built from TRBV18 and TRBJ2-7; 7 bases agree with TRBD2. Germline values: CDR1 KGHSH, CDR2 LQKENI. This CDR3 region has 14 residues. The trim removed 3 bases at V and 5 bases at J, leaving 7 bases unmatched. The CDR3 nucleotides read TGTGCCAGCTCACCGGGAGGGGTTTGGGACGAGCAGTACTTC. This gives the protein CASSPGGVWDEQYF.

The V call is TRBV14, the J call TRBJ2-1, with 9 nucleotides matching TRBD1. CDR1 and CDR2 from the germline V gene are SGHDN and FVKESK. After removal of 0 bases from V and 4 bases from J, the junction contained 7 bases not matched to a gene. The CDR3 is 17 residues long. CDR3 in DNA: TGTGCCAGCAGCCAAGAAATAGGACAGGGGTTGTACAATGAGCAGTTCTTC. As protein: CASSQEIGQGLYNEQFF.

The chain couples TRBV7-3 to TRBJ2-1, with 8 bases that match TRBD2. Per the germline V gene, CDR1 is SGHTA and CDR2 is FQGTGA. Trimming removed 5 bases from V and 8 bases from J; junction bases left unmatched: 8. The CDR3 is 14 amino acids. CDR3 DNA: TGTGCCAGCAGCCCCGGGGGGGCCGAGGATGAGCAGTTCTTC. This codes for CASSPGGAEDEQFF. The variable domain in full, with the rest retrieved from reference TRBV7-3 and TRBJ2-1, is GAGVSQTPSNKVTEKGKYVELRCDPISGHTALYWYRQSLGQGPEFLIYFQGTGAADDSGLPNDRFFAVRPEGSVSTLKIQRTERGDSAVYLCASSPGGAEDEQFFGPGTRLTVL.

The rearrangement joins TRBV9 to TRBJ1-1; TRBD1 matches at 8 bases. This CDR3 has 14 residues. Germline CDR1 is SGDLS and CDR2 is YYNGEE. Trimming cost V 4 bases and J 4 bases; bases outside gene matches: 6. The CDR3 loop reads CASSLTGDTTEAFF. CDR3 coding DNA: TGTGCCAGCAGCTTGACAGGGGACACCACTGAAGCTTTCTTT.

The genes are TRBV2 and TRBJ2-3; 10 bases map to TRBD2. The J segment lost 5 bases and the V segment lost 0 bases, leaving 8 bases of the junction unmatched. The CDR3 sequence is 17 residues long. The V gene's germline CDR1 is SNHLY and CDR2 FYNNEI. The CDR3 nucleotides are TGTGCCAGCAGTGAAGCGCTGAGCGGGGGGGCCAAAGATACGCAGTATTTT. Translated, it gives CASSEALSGGAKDTQYF.

The chain has TRBV9 and TRBJ1-3; 7 nucleotides match TRBD1. The V gene's germline CDR1 is SGDLS and CDR2 YYNGEE. V shed 2 bases and J 7 bases; nucleotides not matched to a gene: 6. The CDR3 has 14 amino acids. The CDR3 region is CASSVGDRANTIYF. CDR3 coding DNA: TGTGCCAGCAGCGTCGGAGACAGGGCTAACACCATATATTTT.

The chain joins TRBV9 to TRBJ2-3; a weak D match, TRBD2 (6 bases). Looked up from germline, CDR1 is SGDLS and CDR2 is YYNGEE. Trimming cost V 2 bases and J 1 base, with 14 bases left between them. The CDR3 has 16 amino acids. The DNA for the CDR3 is TGTGCCAGCAGCGTCCGGGACTTCCGAGGCACAGATACGCAGTATTTT. Amino acid sequence: CASSVRDFRGTDTQYF.

This CDR3 is CASRDRSTDTQYF. In DNA form, the CDR3 reads TGTGCCAGCCGGGACAGAAGCACAGATACGCAGTATTTT. The chain combines TRBV6-1 with TRBJ2-3; 7 nucleotides agree with TRBD1. There are 13 residues in the CDR3. Germline CDR1 reads MNHNS; CDR2 reads SASEGT. Losses at the gene ends were 8 bases for V and 0 bases for J; bases not matched to a gene: 2.

The rearrangement links TRBV19 to TRBJ1-4; D perhaps matches TRBD1 (6 bases). Germline V gives CDR1 LNHDA, CDR2 SQIVND (reference sequence). The CDR3 is 19 amino acids. V lost 7 bases to trimming and J lost 0 bases, with 24 bases between them. CDR3 residues: CASTEFIARDTSTNEKLFF. CDR3 bases: TGTGCCAGTACCGAATTTATTGCCCGGGACACCTCAACTAATGAAAAACTGTTTTTT.

The chain links TRBV14 to TRBJ2-1, with a tentative D call TRBD2 (7 bases). This CDR3 comprises 14 residues. The germline V gene has CDR1 SGHDN and CDR2 FVKESK. Trimming stripped 3 bases from V and 8 bases from J, with 14 bases between. CDR3 region: CASSQRRGRHEQFF. CDR3 DNA sequence: TGTGCCAGCAGCCAGAGGCGGGGGCGCCATGAGCAGTTCTTC.

This rearrangement joins TRBV9 to TRBJ1-6, with a tentative D call TRBD1 (5 bases). This CDR3 region has 15 residues. Per the germline V gene, CDR1 is SGDLS and CDR2 is YYNGEE. With 0 bases removed from V and 7 bases from J, the gap between germline ends came to 11 bases. The CDR3 region has the DNA TGTGCCAGCAGCGTAGAACCGGGGGAAAATTCACCCCTCCACTTT. This codes for CASSVEPGENSPLHF.

CDR3 region: CASSIQRGGKNIQYF. CDR3 coding DNA: TGTGCCAGTAGTATCCAGCGGGGGGGCAAAAACATTCAGTACTTC. J is TRBJ2-4 and V is TRBV19, with 10 bases fitting TRBD2. V lost 3 bases and J lost 3; bases outside the gene matches: 2. The germline gives CDR1 LNHDA, CDR2 SQIVND (reference sequence). This CDR3 is 15 amino acids long.

This chain joins TRBV4-3 and TRBJ1-2; D possibly corresponds to TRBD1 (5 bases). The V end was cut by 4 bases, the J end by 4 bases, with 19 bases between. Germline CDR1 and CDR2: LGHNA and YSLEER. The CDR3 runs to 16 residues. Here the CDR3 reads CASSRQGSQLTYGYTF. CDR3 bases: TGCGCCAGCAGCCGCCAGGGTAGCCAGCTCACCTATGGCTACACCTTC.

J is TRBJ2-7 and V is TRBV30, with 10 bases that match TRBD1. The germline gives CDR1 GTSNPN, CDR2 SVGIG (reference sequence). The CDR3 extends over 13 amino acids. After removal of 5 bases from V and 3 bases from J, the junction contained 4 bases not matched to a gene. The chain's CDR3 is CAWRQGALYEQYF. CDR3 in DNA: TGTGCCTGGCGACAGGGGGCTCTCTACGAGCAGTACTTC.

Written as DNA, the CDR3 is TGTGCCAGTAGTACATCGGGGATCTCCTACGAGCAGTACTTC. It is translated as CASSTSGISYEQYF. The chain employs TRBV19 and TRBJ2-7; maybe TRBD2 (5 bases). V was clipped by 4 bases and J by 0 bases, with 10 bases between them. The germline V gene has CDR1 LNHDA and CDR2 SQIVND (reference sequence). The CDR3 has 14 residues.

The CDR3 region has the DNA TGTGCCATCAGTGAGTCTAGAGCAGGGGGCGCAGACTATGGCTACACCTTC. This codes for CAISESRAGGADYGYTF. The rearrangement links TRBV10-3 to TRBJ1-2; TRBD1 agrees at 8 bases. Trimming removed 0 bases from V and 3 bases from J; junction bases left unmatched: 9. CDR1 and CDR2 from the germline V gene are ENHRY and SYGVKD. The CDR3 has 17 residues.

This clone was seen once. V is TRBV5-4 and J is TRBJ2-7; tentatively, D is TRBD2 (6 bases). CDR1 is SGHNT, CDR2 YYREEE, per germline (reference sequence). This CDR3 is built from 14 residues. V was trimmed by 2 bases and J by 0 bases, leaving 9 bases between them. This CDR3 reads CASSLDGSSYEQYF. The CDR3 region has the DNA TGTGCCAGCAGCTTAGACGGGAGCTCCTACGAGCAGTACTTC.

The chain joins TRBV7-8 to TRBJ2-1, with 7 nucleotides matching TRBD2. The CDR3 is 15 amino acids. The ends lost 4 bases at V and 4 bases at J; junction bases unmatched: 7. Germline V CDR1 and CDR2: SGHVS, FQNEAQ. The CDR3 here is CASSSGLSSYNEQFF. CDR3 bases: TGTGCCAGCAGCTCGGGACTAAGTTCTTACAATGAGCAGTTCTTC.

J is TRBJ2-2 and V is TRBV6-4; D might be TRBD2 (7 bases). Germline CDR1 reads MRHNA; CDR2 reads SNTAGT. This CDR3 region has 15 residues. The V end lost 5 bases, the J end lost 3 bases, and 13 bases lay between the germline ends. Here the CDR3 reads CASSPQGGDTGELFF. DNA of the CDR3: TGTGCCAGCAGTCCCCAAGGGGGGGACACCGGGGAGCTGTTTTTT.

CDR3 DNA: TGTGCCAGCACCCCGACAGGAACAAACACTGAAGCTTTCTTT. This encodes CASTPTGTNTEAFF. The chain couples TRBV2 to TRBJ1-1; weak D call: TRBD1 (6 bases). This CDR3 is 14 amino acids long. The ends were cut back, 7 bases at V and 2 bases at J, with 14 bases in the middle. The germline CDR1 and CDR2 sequences are SNHLY and FYNNEI.

The J gene is TRBJ1-1, the V gene TRBV7-2; 7 bases fit TRBD1. The ends lost 4 bases at V and 8 bases at J; junction bases unmatched: 1. Germline CDR1 is SGHTA and CDR2 is FQGNSA. The CDR3 has 11 amino acids. The CDR3: CASSWGQEAFF. The CDR3 DNA sequence: TGTGCCAGCAGCTGGGGACAGGAAGCTTTCTTT.

This rearrangement joins TRBV4-3 to TRBJ1-2, with 10 bases that match TRBD1. The junction had 12 bases not matched to a gene; V was cut back by 3 bases and J by 8 bases. Germline loops: CDR1 LGHNA, CDR2 YSLEER. The CDR3 covers 16 residues. The CDR3 protein is CASSHKSTGQGEGYTF. CDR3 coding DNA: TGCGCCAGCAGCCACAAGTCTACCGGACAGGGGGAAGGCTACACCTTC.